These 5 T cell receptor beta chains originate from one sample sequenced in a study of shared clonotypes between healthy human individuals. The naive CD8 population came from CD45RO-negative cells selected for CCR7, without terminally differentiated effector memory CD45RA+ cells. TCRdb's table, derived via immunoSEQ multiplex PCR, lists solely in-frame clones and lacks some. The sample contains about 800,000 clones, 90% to 97% of which appear only once. Sequencing was performed on naive CD8+ T cells sorted from blood. These receptor sequences come from a man aged 25 to 40 in good health.

This rearrangement joins TRBV4-1 to TRBJ1-3; 9 bases are a match to TRBD1. CDR1 MGHRA and CDR2 YSYEKL come from the germline V gene. The CDR3 is 19 residues long. V lost 2 bases to trimming and J lost 0 bases; unmatched junction nucleotides: 11. The DNA of the CDR3 is TGCGCCAGCAGCCAAAGTATAGCCGGGACAGGGTTCTCTGGAAACACCATATATTTT. Its protein is CASSQSIAGTGFSGNTIYF.

CDR3 loop: CASSYGGEGYTF. The CDR3 DNA reads as TGTGCCAGCAGTTACGGGGGCGAGGGCTACACCTTC. The chain uses TRBV6-5 and TRBJ1-2, with D perhaps matching TRBD1 (6 bases). Germline CDR1 and CDR2: MNHEY and SVGAGI. This CDR3 is 12 amino acids long. V was pared by 2 bases and J by 8 bases, with 9 bases between.

This chain links TRBV7-2 with TRBJ2-3; D is perhaps TRBD1 or TRBD2 (5 bases each). V lost 5 bases to trimming and J lost 2 bases, with 8 bases between them. The CDR3 has 13 amino acids. Germline CDR1 and CDR2: SGHTA and FQGNSA. DNA for the CDR3: TGTGCCAGCAGCGGGACGAACACAGATACGCAGTATTTT. This sequence encodes CASSGTNTDTQYF.

The J gene is TRBJ1-5, the V gene TRBV19, with TRBD1 matching 7 bases. This CDR3 region has 15 residues. V lost 7 bases, J lost 2 bases, and 8 bases stayed unmatched. Looked up from germline, CDR1 is LNHDA and CDR2 is SQIVND (reference sequence). The CDR3 reads CASTADRAGNQPQHF. The CDR3 DNA is TGTGCCAGTACCGCTGACAGGGCTGGCAATCAGCCCCAGCATTTT.

V usage is TRBV11-2 and J usage is TRBJ2-2, with 7 bases identical to TRBD1. The CDR3 covers 19 residues. V shed 1 base and J 5 bases; nucleotides not matched to a gene: 16. Per germline, CDR1 SGHAT and CDR2 FQNNGV. CDR3 amino acids: CASSLGMGVGTASTGELFF. As DNA, the CDR3 is TGTGCCAGCAGCTTAGGGATGGGCGTCGGGACAGCTTCGACCGGGGAGCTGTTTTTT.